This T cell receptor (beta chain) was sequenced in a study of T cell responses to AZD1222 COVID-19 vaccine. Whole-study findings and limits: White British donors predominated, females outnumbered males, and clonal diversity was possibly underestimated.

This CDR3 is 16 amino acids long. The V and J ends lost 1 base and 2 bases, in that order; junction bases with no gene match: 6. The germline V gene encodes CDR1 GTSNPN and CDR2 SVGIG (reference sequence). The method was immunoSEQ multiplex PCR; TCRdb's version includes in-frame clones alone and lacks a portion of them. The data show about 110,000 clones, roughly 89% seen once. In regard to this clone: Its antigen is not known.

Pooling was applied to second doses at about 4 or about 12 weeks. This receptor was identified in an adult who received the AZD1222 COVID-19 vaccine. Sequenced material: peripheral blood, taken 28 days after the second AZD1222 dose. The V gene is TRBV30, the J gene TRBJ2-3, with 10 positions matching TRBD2. Here the CDR3 DNA reads TGTGCCTGGAGTGCAAAGACTAGCGGGTTCACAGATACGCAGTATTTT. This encodes CAWSAKTSGFTDTQYF. Complete variable domain (other parts from reference TRBV30 and TRBJ2-3): SQTIHQWPATLVQPVGSPLSLECTVEGTSNPNLYWYRQAAGRGLQLLFYSVGIGQISSEVPQNLSASRPQDRQFILSSKKLLLSDSGFYLCAWSAKTSGFTDTQYFGPGTRLTVL.